Listed here are 6 T cell receptor beta chains from one sample, sequenced in a study of T cells in Graves' hyperthyroidism and ophthalmopathy. Authors of the study amplified TCR beta CDR3 regions from RNA transcripts. Researchers ran a first-round RT-PCR on the TCR CDR3 using the HTBI primer set. TCRdb re-derived calls from the multiplex PCR reads in MiXCR, one entry per CDR3 protein. The repertoire holds about 570,000 distinct CDR3 sequences, just over 45% seen once, with around 19% in the top ten. Input material: peripheral blood or thyroid tissue (not recorded which). Receptors were obtained from an adult woman with Graves' disease, either hyperthyroidism or ophthalmopathy (not recorded which).

The chain employs TRBV10-3 and TRBJ2-7; TRBD1 might be the D (6 bases). The CDR3 has 16 amino acids. Germline CDR1 and CDR2: ENHRY and SYGVKD. V lost 3 bases, J lost 1 base, and 16 bases lay in between. In DNA, the CDR3 is TGTGCCATCAGTGATCACAGGGCCACCTGGTCCTACGAGCAGTACTTC. It yields the protein CAISDHRATWSYEQYF.

The chain links TRBV7-8 to TRBJ1-4, with TRBD1 identical over 7 bases. Unmatched junction bases numbered 9, after V lost 4 bases and J lost 7 bases. The germline V gene encodes CDR1 SGHVS and CDR2 FQNEAQ. The CDR3 runs 15 residues. The CDR3 nucleotides read TGTGCCAGCAGCTCCCCTGGACAGGCTCCTGAAAAACTGTTTTTT. Amino acid sequence: CASSSPGQAPEKLFF.

The CDR3 DNA is TGTGCCACCAGCGCCAGGTTAGATGGGAACACTGAAGCTTTCTTT. As protein: CATSARLDGNTEAFF. The chain joins TRBV15 to TRBJ1-1; no reliable D call. CDR1 and CDR2 from the germline V gene are LNHNV and YYDKDF (reference sequence). V was shortened by 5 bases and J by 1 base, with 14 bases between the two germline ends. CDR3 length: 15 residues.

The chain employs TRBV20-1 and TRBJ1-5, with a tentative D call TRBD1 (6 bases). The germline V and J ends were trimmed by 6 bases and 10 bases, with 16 bases remaining between them. Germline loops: CDR1 DFQATT, CDR2 SNEGSKA (reference sequence). CDR3 size: 12 residues. The CDR3 DNA follows: TGCAGTGCGAGGACAGCGAATTCACCCCAGCATTTT. This encodes CSARTANSPQHF.

The chain joins TRBV7-9 to TRBJ1-1, with 11 bases fitting TRBD1. V lost 3 bases, J lost 11 bases, and 11 bases stayed unmatched. There are 15 residues in the CDR3. Germline lookup yields CDR1 SEHNR and CDR2 FQNEAQ (reference sequence). CDR3 DNA: TGTGCCAGCAGCTTGAGCTACGGACAGGGGGCTTTGGCTTTCTTT. Translation: CASSLSYGQGALAFF.

In its sample, this clonotype was seen many times. The chain couples TRBV2 to TRBJ1-6; D is unresolved. CDR1 and CDR2 (germline): SNHLY, FYNNEI. V was trimmed by 5 bases and J by 9 bases, leaving 14 bases between them. This CDR3 is built from 14 residues. The CDR3 DNA reads as TGTGCCAGCAGTCCAGCATACGATACTTCACCCCTCCACTTT. Protein product: CASSPAYDTSPLHF.